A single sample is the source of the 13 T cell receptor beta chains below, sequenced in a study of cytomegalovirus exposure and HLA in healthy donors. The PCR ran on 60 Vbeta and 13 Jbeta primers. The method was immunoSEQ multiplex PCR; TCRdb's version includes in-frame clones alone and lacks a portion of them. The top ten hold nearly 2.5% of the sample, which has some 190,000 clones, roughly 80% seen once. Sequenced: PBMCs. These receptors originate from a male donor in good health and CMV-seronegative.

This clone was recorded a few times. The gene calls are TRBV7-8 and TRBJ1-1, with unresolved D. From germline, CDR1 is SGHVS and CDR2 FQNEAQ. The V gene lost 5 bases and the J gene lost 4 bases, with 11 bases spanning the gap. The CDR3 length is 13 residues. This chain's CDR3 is CASSKRVGTEAFF. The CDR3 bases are TGTGCCAGCAGCAAGAGGGTGGGCACTGAAGCTTTCTTT.

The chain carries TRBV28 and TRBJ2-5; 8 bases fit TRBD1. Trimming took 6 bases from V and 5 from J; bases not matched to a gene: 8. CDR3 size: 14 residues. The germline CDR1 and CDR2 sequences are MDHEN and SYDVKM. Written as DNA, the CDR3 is TGTGCCAGCAGCTCCCCAGGGGGCAGGGAGACCCAGTACTTC. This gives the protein CASSSPGGRETQYF.

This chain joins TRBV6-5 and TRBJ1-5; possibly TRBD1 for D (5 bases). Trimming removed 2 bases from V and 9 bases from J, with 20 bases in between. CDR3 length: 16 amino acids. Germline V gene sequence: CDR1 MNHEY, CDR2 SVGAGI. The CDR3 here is CASSYGGVWGEWPQHF. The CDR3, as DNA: TGTGCCAGCAGTTACGGAGGGGTGTGGGGGGAATGGCCCCAGCATTTT.

The CDR3 sequence: CASSLQQGYSPGNTIYF. CDR3 DNA: TGTGCCAGCAGCTTGCAACAGGGCTACAGTCCTGGAAACACCATATATTTT. The rearrangement joins TRBV9 to TRBJ1-3, with D tentatively TRBD1 (6 bases). V was pared by 4 bases and J by 2 bases, with 19 bases between. This CDR3 has 17 amino acids. Germline-derived CDR1 and CDR2 are SGDLS and YYNGEE.

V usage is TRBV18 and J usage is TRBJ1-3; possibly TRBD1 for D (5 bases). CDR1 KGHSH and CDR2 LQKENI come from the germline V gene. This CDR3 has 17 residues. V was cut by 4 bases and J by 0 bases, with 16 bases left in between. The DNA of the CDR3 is TGTGCCAGCTCACAACTACAGGACCCCTCCTCTGGAAACACCATATATTTT. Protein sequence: CASSQLQDPSSGNTIYF.

CDR3 sequence (DNA): TGCGCCAGCAGCTTGGGGGACAGGGCCGTAGGCGAGCAGTACTTC. Its protein product is CASSLGDRAVGEQYF. J is TRBJ2-7 and V is TRBV5-1, with 9 bases that match TRBD1. Unmatched junction bases numbered 7, after V lost 0 bases and J lost 6 bases. CDR1 SGHRS and CDR2 YFSETQ come from the germline V gene. The length of the CDR3 is 15 residues.

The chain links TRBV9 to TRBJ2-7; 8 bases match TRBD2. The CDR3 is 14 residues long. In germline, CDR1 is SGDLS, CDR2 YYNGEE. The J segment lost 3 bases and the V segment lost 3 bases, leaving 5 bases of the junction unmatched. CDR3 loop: CASSAGLGYYEQYF. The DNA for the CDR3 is TGTGCCAGCAGCGCGGGACTAGGTTACTACGAGCAGTACTTC.

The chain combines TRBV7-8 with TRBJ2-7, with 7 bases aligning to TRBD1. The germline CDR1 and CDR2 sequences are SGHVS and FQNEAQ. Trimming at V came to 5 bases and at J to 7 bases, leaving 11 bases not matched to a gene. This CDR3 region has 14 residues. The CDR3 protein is CASSQPTGLGEQYF. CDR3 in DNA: TGTGCCAGCAGCCAGCCGACAGGGCTCGGGGAGCAGTACTTC.

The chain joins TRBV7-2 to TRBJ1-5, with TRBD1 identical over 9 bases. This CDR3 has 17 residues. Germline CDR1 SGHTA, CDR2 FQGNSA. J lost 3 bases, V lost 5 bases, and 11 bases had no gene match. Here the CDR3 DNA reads TGTGCCAGCAGCCCCCGACAGGGGGACTGGAACAATCAGCCCCAGCATTTT. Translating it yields CASSPRQGDWNNQPQHF.

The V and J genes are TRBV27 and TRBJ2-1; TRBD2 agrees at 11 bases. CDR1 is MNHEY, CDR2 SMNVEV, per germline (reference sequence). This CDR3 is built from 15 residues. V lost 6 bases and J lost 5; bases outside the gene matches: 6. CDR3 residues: CASSVLAGGDNEQFF. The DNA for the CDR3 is TGTGCCAGCAGCGTCCTAGCGGGAGGCGACAATGAGCAGTTCTTC.

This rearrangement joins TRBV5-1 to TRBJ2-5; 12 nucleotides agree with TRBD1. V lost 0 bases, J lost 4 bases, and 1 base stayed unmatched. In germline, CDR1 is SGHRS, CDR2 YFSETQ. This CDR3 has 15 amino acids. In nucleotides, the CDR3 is TGCGCCAGCAGCTTGGGGGACAGGGGGCGAGAGACCCAGTACTTC. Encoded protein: CASSLGDRGRETQYF.

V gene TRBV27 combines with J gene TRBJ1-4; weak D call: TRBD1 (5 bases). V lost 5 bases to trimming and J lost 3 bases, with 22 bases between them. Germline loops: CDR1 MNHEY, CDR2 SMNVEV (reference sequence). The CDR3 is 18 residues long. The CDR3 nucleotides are TGTGCCAGCAGTCGCGGGACTATTCGGGCTCAGGCTAATGAAAAACTGTTTTTT. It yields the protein CASSRGTIRAQANEKLFF.

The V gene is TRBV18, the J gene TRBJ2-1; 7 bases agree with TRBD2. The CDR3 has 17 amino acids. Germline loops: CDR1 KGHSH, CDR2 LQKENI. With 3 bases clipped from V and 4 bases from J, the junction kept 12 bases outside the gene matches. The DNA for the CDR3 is TGTGCCAGCTCACCCCGACCTGGGAGCGGGGAGTACAATGAGCAGTTCTTC. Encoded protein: CASSPRPGSGEYNEQFF.